A single sample is the source of the 11 T cell receptor beta chains below, sequenced in a study of blood T cell dynamics during melanoma immunotherapy (dated by TCRdb to about 2020). Receptors were amplified or captured by the immunoSEQ multiplex PCR assay. Sourced from immuneACCESS, this table was stored by TCRdb with only in-frame sequences that have V and J called. A share of the clones is absent; for the studies checked, an unresolved V gene accounts for under half, and the remainder has no known explanation. The table for this sample lists about 14,000 clones; more than 75% of them were counted only once. About 6% of the sample comes from the top ten. The time point label corresponds to: pre-treatment baseline. The sequencing here drew on blood, taken from a patient treated with checkpoint blockade. All receptors come from a human donor with melanoma.

The chain is built from TRBV10-1 and TRBJ2-7, with 12 bases that match TRBD1. The ends lost 6 bases at V and 4 bases at J; junction bases unmatched: 4. The CDR3 totals 14 residues. CDR1 WNHNN and CDR2 SYGVQD come from the germline V gene (reference sequence). CDR3 in amino acids: CASRGDRGRYEQYV. The DNA of the CDR3 is TGCGCCAGCAGGGGGGACAGGGGGCGATACGAGCAGTACGTC.

The rearrangement joins TRBV10-3 to TRBJ2-7, with D perhaps TRBD1 (5 bases). V was clipped by 0 bases and J by 3 bases, with 9 bases between them. CDR3 size: 14 residues. Germline lookup yields CDR1 ENHRY and CDR2 SYGVKD. CDR3 in amino acids: CAISESKGVYEQYF. In DNA, the CDR3 is TGTGCCATCAGTGAGTCAAAAGGGGTCTACGAGCAGTACTTC.

This chain links TRBV19 with TRBJ2-3, with TRBD1 identical over 9 bases. V was pared by 3 bases and J by 0 bases, with 4 bases of the junction left unmatched. The length of the CDR3 is 16 residues. The germline V gene has CDR1 LNHDA and CDR2 SQIVND (reference sequence). Here the CDR3 DNA reads TGTGCCAGTAGTATTACCGGGACAGGGAGCACAGATACGCAGTATTTT. This gives the protein CASSITGTGSTDTQYF. Full variable domain (missing parts from reference TRBV19 and TRBJ2-3): DGGITQSPKYLFRKEGQNVTLSCEQNLNHDAMYWYRQDPGQGLRLIYYSQIVNDFQKGDIAEGYSVSREKKESFPLTVTSAQKNPTAFYLCASSITGTGSTDTQYFGPGTRLTVL.

The gene calls are TRBV30 and TRBJ1-4; a possible D gene is TRBD1 (5 bases). V was shortened by 2 bases and J by 7 bases, with 14 bases between the two germline ends. This CDR3 spans 14 amino acids. Germline V gene lookup returns CDR1 GTSNPN and CDR2 SVGIG (reference sequence). CDR3 in amino acids: CAWSTGEGREKLFF. The CDR3 nucleotides are TGTGCCTGGAGTACCGGGGAGGGGCGTGAAAAACTGTTTTTT.

J is TRBJ2-1 and V is TRBV6-5, with a tentative D call TRBD1 (5 bases). Trimming shortened V by 0 bases and J by 9 bases, and 12 bases separated the two germline ends. Germline assignment: CDR1 MNHEY and CDR2 SVGAGI. CDR3 length: 14 amino acids. This CDR3 reads CASSYSSPGSEQFF. In DNA, the CDR3 is TGTGCCAGCAGTTACTCGAGCCCAGGGTCTGAGCAGTTCTTC.

The chain employs TRBV12-5 and TRBJ2-1; TRBD1 is a possible D gene (8 bases). Trimming shortened V by 4 bases and J by 7 bases, and 14 bases separated the two germline ends. The CDR3 consists of 14 residues. Germline V gene lookup returns CDR1 LGHNT and CDR2 FRNRAP. The CDR3 protein is CASGSGQGGNEQFF. CDR3 in DNA: TGTGCTAGTGGTTCTGGACAGGGAGGGAATGAGCAGTTCTTC.

This clone occurred a few times. The chain has TRBV15 and TRBJ2-4; possibly TRBD2 for D (6 bases). CDR3 length equals 17 residues. Germline V gives CDR1 LNHNV, CDR2 YYDKDF (reference sequence). The ends were cut back, 4 bases at V and 2 bases at J, with 18 bases in the middle. CDR3 region: CATSTSRGSGTKNIQYF. The CDR3 nucleotides are TGTGCCACCAGCACCTCCCGGGGGTCGGGCACCAAAAACATTCAGTACTTC.

This CDR3 is CASRSLAGRATNEKLFF. In nucleotides, the CDR3 is TGTGCAAGTCGCTCTCTGGCGGGCAGAGCAACTAATGAAAAACTGTTTTTT. This rearrangement joins TRBV12-2 to TRBJ1-4. TRBV12-2 counts as a pseudogene. This CDR3 has 17 residues.

The J gene is TRBJ2-2, the V gene TRBV2, with TRBD1 as a possible D gene (5 bases). Trimming removed 8 bases from V and 5 bases from J, with 18 bases in between. Germline CDR1 SNHLY, CDR2 FYNNEI. CDR3 length: 15 amino acids. DNA for the CDR3: TGTGCCAGCGGCGAGACCAGGGCTGGGACCGGGGAGCTGTTTTTT. It specifies CASGETRAGTGELFF.

The chain employs TRBV15 and TRBJ2-1; no clear D gene. The germline CDR1 and CDR2 sequences are LNHNV and YYDKDF (reference sequence). The CDR3 spans 13 residues. V was pared by 7 bases and J by 6 bases, with 13 bases between. The CDR3 DNA reads TGTGCCACCACACCGAATCCGGGCAATGAGCAGTTCTTC. Translating gives CATTPNPGNEQFF.

This sequence joins TRBV5-1 and TRBJ2-1, with D perhaps given as TRBD1 or TRBD2 (5 bases each). Looked up from germline, CDR1 is SGHRS and CDR2 is YFSETQ. Trimming pared 0 bases from V and 7 bases from J, leaving 14 bases between. There are 15 residues in the CDR3. The CDR3 loop reads CASSLGGGLVNEQFF. CDR3 nucleotides: TGCGCCAGCAGCTTGGGTGGGGGTTTGGTGAATGAGCAGTTCTTC.